This is a list of T cell receptor beta chains from one sample in a study of response to subunit inactivated influenza vaccine. TCRdb itself ran the RT-PCR reads through MiXCR, one entry per CDR3 protein. The sample consists of under 950,000 distinct CDR3 sequences, about 20% of them appearing once. The source was PBMCs from blood, collected 5 to 6 days after vaccination. Receptor source: a man between 50 and 59 years old who received an inactivated influenza vaccine. The CDR3 runs from the conserved cysteine through the conserved F or W. D genes are given only for firm matches. Size is omitted from some rows. Given values are once, few, many or a class for expanded clones.

>TRBD1|TRBJ2-7|TRBV20-1|-
TGCAGTGCTAGTGACAGGGCCTACGAGCAGTACTTC
CSASDRAYEQYF
>TRBD1|TRBJ2-2|TRBV28|few
TGTGCCAGCAGCAAACAGGGGACCGGGGAGCTGTTTTTT
CASSKQGTGELFF
>TRBD2|TRBJ2-1|TRBV12-3/TRBV12-4|-
TGTGCCAGCAGTTTAGAGGCTAGCGGTCCCTACAATGAGCAGTTCTTC
CASSLEASGPYNEQFF
>-|TRBJ2-5|TRBV12-3/TRBV12-4|many
TGTGCCAGCAGGGCCGGGGGAGAGACCCAGTACTTC
CASRAGGETQYF
>TRBD1|TRBJ2-7|TRBV13|-
TGTGCCAGCAGTTACAGGGGGCGCTTGTACGAGCAGTACTTC
CASSYRGRLYEQYF
>TRBD2|TRBJ2-1|TRBV20-1|-
TGCAGTGCTAGTCCGGGACTAGCAGGAGATGGGAATGAGCAGTTCTTC
CSASPGLAGDGNEQFF
>TRBD2|TRBJ2-1|TRBV7-6|-
TGTGCCAGCAGCTATCGTAGCGGGGGGGCGATTGAGCAGTTCTTC
CASSYRSGGAIEQFF
>-|TRBJ2-2|TRBV30|-
TGTGCCTGGTTGGACAGCCCCGGGGAGCTGTTTTTT
CAWLDSPGELFF
>-|TRBJ1-5|TRBV28|few
TGTGCCAGGCCAGGGATGGGTCAGCCCCAGCATTTT
CARPGMGQPQHF
>-|TRBJ2-7|TRBV24-1|-
TGTGCCACCAGTGCAGCGGCCTTCTACGAGCAGTACTTC
CATSAAAFYEQYF
>TRBD1|TRBJ1-2|TRBV12-3/TRBV12-4|-
TGTGCCAGCAGTCTCACCGGGACAGGGGAGGGCTACACCTTC
CASSLTGTGEGYTF
>-|TRBJ2-2|TRBV12-3/TRBV12-4|few
TGTGCCAGCAATTCCCAAACCGGGGAGCTGTTTTTT
CASNSQTGELFF
>-|TRBJ1-4|TRBV2|-
TGTGCCAGCAGAAGCAGGGTCACTAATGAAAAACTGTTTTTT
CASRSRVTNEKLFF
>TRBD2|TRBJ2-5|TRBV4-1|-
TGCGCCAGCAGCCAAGTCGCGGGAGTTGATGAGACCCAGTACTTC
CASSQVAGVDETQYF
>-|TRBJ2-7|TRBV2|few
TGTGCCAGCAGGGATTGGCATTCCTACGAGCAGTACTTC
CASRDWHSYEQYF
>TRBD2|TRBJ2-1|TRBV24-1|-
TGTGCCACCAGTCCAGCGGGGGGGGTCTCCTACAATGAGCAGTTCTTC
CATSPAGGVSYNEQFF
>TRBD1|TRBJ2-4|TRBV28|few
TGTGCCAGCAGTCTACAGGGGGGAGACATTCAGTACTTC
CASSLQGGDIQYF
>TRBD1|TRBJ2-1|TRBV18|many
TGTGCCAGCTCACCAGGGACAGCCTACAATGAGCAGTTCTTC
CASSPGTAYNEQFF
>-|TRBJ1-3|TRBV6-1|-
TGTGCCAGCAGTGCCCGGCGAGCCTCTGGAAACACCATATATTTT
CASSARRASGNTIYF
>-|TRBJ1-5|TRBV29-1|few
TGCAGCGTTTGGGCCGCCGTAGGCGATCAGCCCCAGCATTTT
CSVWAAVGDQPQHF
>-|TRBJ2-3|TRBV7-2|few
TGTGCCAGCAGCTCCCCGGGACGGACTGGGGATACGCAGTATTTT
CASSSPGRTGDTQYF
>-|TRBJ2-7|TRBV20-1|few
TGCAGTGCCCGACGGACCTCCTACGAGCAGTACTTC
CSARRTSYEQYF
>TRBD2|TRBJ2-1|TRBV7-6|many
TGTGCCAGCAGCCTACGTCGAAGCGGGGGGGCCTTTGATGAGCAGTTCTTC
CASSLRRSGGAFDEQFF
>TRBD1|TRBJ2-7|TRBV12-3/TRBV12-4|few
TGTGCCAGCAGCGTTACAGGGGGTCCCTACGAGCAGTACTTC
CASSVTGGPYEQYF
>-|TRBJ2-1|TRBV24-1|few
TGTGCCACCAGTGATTCTATGATGATGGGCGAGCAGTTCTTC
CATSDSMMMGEQFF
>-|TRBJ2-3|TRBV29-1|few
TGCAGCGTGGGCCGCCGGGACCGAAGACCCGATACGCAGTATTTT
CSVGRRDRRPDTQYF
>TRBD2|TRBJ2-1|TRBV6-4|few
TGTGCCAGCAGTGGCGGTGGGCTAGCGGGAAAGTTCTTC
CASSGGGLAGKFF
>-|TRBJ1-6|TRBV12-3/TRBV12-4|-
TGTGCCAGCAGTTTACGCGCGGGGGGAAGTTCACCCCTCCACTTT
CASSLRAGGSSPLHF
>-|TRBJ1-3|TRBV27|-
TGTGCCAGCAGTGTGAATGGGGGACACACCATATATTTT
CASSVNGGHTIYF
>TRBD1|TRBJ1-2|TRBV10-3|many
TGTGCCGCCCGGGACAGGGACTATGGCTACACCTTC
CAARDRDYGYTF
>TRBD1|TRBJ2-7|TRBV30|-
TGTGCCTCCCGGCAGGGGGCCGCCGAGCAGTACTTC
CASRQGAAEQYF
>-|TRBJ2-2|TRBV5-6|few
TGTGCCAGCAGCCTTCGACCGAGAAACACCGGGGAGCTGTTTTTT
CASSLRPRNTGELFF
>-|TRBJ2-7|TRBV7-2|-
TGTGCCAGCAGCTATGACTTGATTACCTACGAGCAGTACTTC
CASSYDLITYEQYF
>-|TRBJ2-2|TRBV10-3|-
TGTGCCATCAGTGAGTCCGCCACGAACACCGGGGAGCTGTTTTTT
CAISESATNTGELFF
>-|TRBJ2-2|TRBV7-2|-
TGTGCCAGCAGCTCAGGACAAGCGTGGACCGGGGAGCTGTTTTTT
CASSSGQAWTGELFF
>TRBD2|TRBJ2-1|TRBV20-1|-
TGCAGTGCTAGCGGGGGGGCTAAGGAGCAGTTCTTC
CSASGGAKEQFF
>TRBD2|TRBJ2-5|TRBV5-1|-
TGCGCCAGCAGCTTGTCAGGGACTAGCATCGGGCAAGAGACCCAGTACTTC
CASSLSGTSIGQETQYF
>-|TRBJ1-1|TRBV3-1|-
TGTGCCAGCAGCCAAGCCACTGAAGCTTTCTTT
CASSQATEAFF
>TRBD2|TRBJ2-1|TRBV20-1|-
TGCAGTGCTAGGCGGCGGGGGGGCTCCTACAATGAGCAGTTCTTC
CSARRRGGSYNEQFF
>-|TRBJ1-5|TRBV20-1|few
TGCAGTGCAACTGGGCAGGGACCGAATAGCAATCAGCCCCAGCATTTT
CSATGQGPNSNQPQHF
>-|TRBJ1-2|TRBV28|-
TGTGCCAGCAGTTCCCCGGGCTACACCTTC
CASSSPGYTF
>-|TRBJ2-3|TRBV20-1|few
TGCAGTGAACTCCCCGGAGAAGATACGCAGTATTTT
CSELPGEDTQYF
>TRBD2|TRBJ2-7|TRBV9|-
TGTGCCAGCAGCCCCTCCCGTGTCCGGGAGGGCCTCTACGAGCAGTACTTC
CASSPSRVREGLYEQYF
>-|TRBJ2-3|TRBV6-5|few
TGTGCCAGCAGTTACGGGGGTTGGACAGATACGCAGTATTTT
CASSYGGWTDTQYF
>-|TRBJ1-1|TRBV7-9|few
TGTGCCAGCAGCTCCCCTGACGGGAACACTGAAGCTTTCTTT
CASSSPDGNTEAFF
>-|TRBJ2-1|TRBV15|-
TGTGCCACCAGCAGAGGGGCGGTTACCGTGGATGAGCAGTTCTTC
CATSRGAVTVDEQFF